The entry below gives a single T cell receptor beta chain sequence along with its context. Its antigen is undetermined. This sample is drawn from a study of beta chain features in type 1 diabetes. TCRB transcripts that were expressed got sequenced, as all of the isolated RNA had been reverse transcribed. Sequencing was performed with immunoSEQ multiplex PCR; in TCRdb, only in-frame clones are kept and a portion is missing. The sample gives some 290,000 clones, approximately 24% of which show up once; around 0.011% is in the top ten. V gave up 1 base and J gave up 1 base, with 15 bases separating them. The V gene's germline CDR1 is MGHRA and CDR2 YSYEKL. The length of the CDR3 is 17 residues. Findings of the study overall: Patients with Type 1 diabetes showed moderately but significantly shorter TCRB CDR3s in all four CD4+ subsets. Sequencing from cDNA could over-represent high-TCR-expressing cells. A closer apparent resemblance between naive, central memory and Treg TCRB repertoires was seen in patients than in healthy donors.

The rearrangement joins TRBV4-1 to TRBJ2-3, with D hard to call. Sequenced input: naive CD4+ T cells from blood. The TCR sequence derives from a young woman with type 1 diabetes. The CDR3: CASSQGPSTRGTDTQYF. CDR3 DNA sequence: TGCGCCAGCAGCCAAGGCCCTTCTACCCGGGGCACAGATACGCAGTATTTT.